This TCR beta chain was observed in a study of blood T cell repertoires in COVID-19. Study-level information: COVID-19 samples from acute and convalescent phases originated in the United States, Italy and Spain.

This CDR3 region has 15 residues. Germline V gene lookup returns CDR1 SGHRS and CDR2 YFSETQ. With 0 bases removed from V and 7 bases from J, the gap between germline ends came to 14 bases. TCRdb keeps only in-frame clones here, not all; method: immunoSEQ multiplex PCR. The sample yields hundreds of thousands of clones, around nine tenths seen once. This TCR was sampled from a man in his 70s with acute or convalescent COVID-19. V and J are TRBV5-1 and TRBJ2-1, with a possible D match to TRBD1 (5 bases). Sequencing used peripheral blood. In DNA, the CDR3 is TGCGCCAGCAGCTTGGGGGGCGAACAGAGGAATGAGCAGTTCTTC. The encoded protein is CASSLGGEQRNEQFF.